The T cell receptor (beta chain) described here comes from a study of cytomegalovirus exposure and HLA in healthy donors. Study-wide results and caveats: Cytomegalovirus-associated TCR beta chains were listed, numbering approximately 150. The availability of immune exposure information extended only to CMV serostatus.

The PCR employed 60 Vbeta primers together with 13 Jbeta primers. TCRdb keeps only in-frame clones here, not all; method: immunoSEQ multiplex PCR. The data contain about 160,000 clones, 60% to 80% of them seen just once; the ten biggest clones take up just under 1%. Whereas donors were nominally healthy upon sampling, unrecorded immune exposures were probable. Unmatched junction bases numbered 6, after V lost 6 bases and J lost 5 bases. CDR1 and CDR2 (germline): SGHTA, FQGTGA. The CDR3 consists of 15 residues. On this clone itself: No antigen is known for it.

Sequences were obtained from PBMCs. The TCR sequence derives from a woman between 45 and 65 years old in good health and CMV-seropositive. The chain carries TRBV7-3 and TRBJ2-3; TRBD2 matches 12 bases. The CDR3 region is CASRTSGSYGDTQYF. The CDR3 DNA reads TGTGCCAGCAGGACTAGCGGGAGTTACGGAGATACGCAGTATTTT.